This record concerns one T cell receptor beta chain sequence. CDR3 length equals 13 residues. V lost 4 bases to trimming and J lost 10 bases, with 14 bases between them. Germline V CDR1 and CDR2: LGHDT, YNNKEL (reference sequence). The data originate from a study of blood T cell repertoires in COVID-19. Study background: Nucleic acid was either cDNA or gDNA, and it came from T cells, B-cell-depleted T cells, or PBMCs.

As originally analysed: Estimation of nucleated cell counts was performed using reference gene primer amplification. TCRdb's table, derived via immunoSEQ multiplex PCR, lists solely in-frame clones and lacks some. The V and J calls and clone size come from that table; D and trimming were worked out from the DNA. The sample carries 200,000 to 300,000 clones, around 86% recorded once. Which cohort a participant joined came from the clinical history participants gave. Two negative PCRs, clearance, or symptom resolution were required of recovered Cohort 3 donors. The sequence came from a man between 35 and 55 years old who had recovered from COVID-19. Sequencing was carried out using PBMCs or T cells enriched from blood (not recorded which). The chain joins TRBV3-1 (or the pseudogene TRBV3-2) to TRBJ2-1, with a possible D match to TRBD2 (6 bases). CDR3 amino acids: CASSRGPREEQFF. The CDR3 DNA follows: TGTGCCAGCAGCCGCGGGCCTCGGGAGGAGCAGTTCTTC.